Reported below is one T cell receptor beta chain. Authors' data handling: Estimated nucleated cell counts came from reference gene primer amplification. Produced via immunoSEQ multiplex PCR; TCRdb's table is partial and in-frame only. V and J calls and clone size follow that table, whereas D and trimming were derived from the DNA. The data hold about 240,000 clones, with about 88% observed a single time. The data were obtained in a study of blood T cell repertoires in COVID-19. Study-wide background: The origin of the acute and convalescent COVID-19 samples was the United States, Italy and Spain. The cDNA or gDNA used as material had been derived from T cells, B-cell-depleted T cells, or PBMCs.

Germline loops: CDR1 SGHAT, CDR2 FQNNGV. Trimming shortened V by 3 bases and J by 5 bases, and 16 bases separated the two germline ends. The CDR3 is made up of 15 amino acids. This sequence originates from a woman aged 70-85 years with active or convalescent COVID-19. V is TRBV11-2 and J is TRBJ2-5; D might be TRBD2 (6 bases). Sequenced sample: peripheral blood. In nucleotides, the CDR3 is TGTGCCAGCAGCTTCCAAGGTGGAGGGACCGAGACCCAGTACTTC. Translation gives CASSFQGGGTETQYF.